The entry that follows covers one T cell receptor beta chain sequence. Authors' analysis steps: Estimation of nucleated cell counts relied on the amplification of reference gene primers. Profiled with immunoSEQ multiplex PCR; TCRdb holds only in-frame clones, not every one. The DNA was the basis for D and trimming; V, J and clone size are from that table. The table lists nearly 55,000 clones, roughly 84% of them singletons. This specimen comes from a study of blood T cell repertoires in COVID-19. The receptor was derived from a man between 70 and 80 years old with active COVID-19. Sequencing was done on a sample of peripheral blood.

CDR3 in amino acids: CASSDLGQRSFPPFNSPLHF. The CDR3 region has the DNA TGTGCCAGCAGTGACCTGGGACAGCGCAGCTTCCCCCCCTTTAATTCACCCCTCCACTTT. V and J are TRBV6-1 and TRBJ1-6; the match to TRBD1 covers 7 bases. This CDR3 spans 20 amino acids. Germline-derived CDR1 and CDR2 are MNHNS and SASEGT. V lost 3 bases and J lost 6; bases outside the gene matches: 20.